The present T cell receptor (beta chain) was sequenced within a study of cytomegalovirus exposure and HLA in healthy donors. Study-wide points: Cytomegalovirus-associated TCR beta chains were listed, numbering some 180.

60 Vbeta and 13 Jbeta primers were used in PCR. TCRdb's copy holds only in-frame clones and misses some; the assay was immunoSEQ multiplex PCR. The profile shows 250,000 or so clones, around 90% of them singletons. Of note for this clone: Antigen unknown.

This CDR3 spans 14 amino acids. The trim removed 4 bases at V and 4 bases at J, leaving 5 bases unmatched. Germline CDR1 and CDR2: MGHDK and SYGVNS. This chain joins TRBV25-1 and TRBJ2-5; 8 positions agree with TRBD1. The clonotype was recovered from a girl aged 2 to 10 in good health and CMV-seronegative. The sequenced sample was PBMCs. CDR3 DNA: TGTGCCAGCAGTGGCCAGGGGGCTTCAGAGACCCAGTACTTC. This codes for CASSGQGASETQYF.